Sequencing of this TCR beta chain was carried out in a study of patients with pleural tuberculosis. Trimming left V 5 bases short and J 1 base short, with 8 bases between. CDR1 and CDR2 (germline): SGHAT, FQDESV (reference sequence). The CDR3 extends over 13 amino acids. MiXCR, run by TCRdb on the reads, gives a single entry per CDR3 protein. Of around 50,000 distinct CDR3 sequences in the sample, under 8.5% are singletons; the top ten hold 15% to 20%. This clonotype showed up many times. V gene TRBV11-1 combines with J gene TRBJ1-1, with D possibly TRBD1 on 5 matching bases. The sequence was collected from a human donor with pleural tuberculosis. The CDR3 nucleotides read TGTGCCAGCAGCACCGGACAGAACACTGAAGCTTTCTTT. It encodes CASSTGQNTEAFF.